A single T cell receptor beta chain is shown here with its context. The sample comes from a study of blood T cell repertoires in COVID-19. Residents of about two dozen US areas, aged about 18 to 95 years, made up the participants. In the authors' methods: The assay estimated nucleated cells by amplifying reference gene primers. Repertoires were generated with immunoSEQ multiplex PCR, while TCRdb's copy carries only in-frame clones and drops some. V and J calls and clone size are those listed in that table; D and trimming were worked out from the DNA. Counted here are some 200,000 clones, roughly 80% occurring once; the ten biggest clones make up approximately 7.9%. The sequencing input was PBMCs or T cells enriched from blood (not recorded which). The origin of this receptor is a man aged 40-49 years who had recovered from COVID-19.

The CDR3 reads CASSLVGGIGSPLHF. The CDR3 DNA follows: TGTGCCAGCAGCTTGGTAGGGGGAATTGGTTCACCCCTCCACTTT. V and J are TRBV5-6 and TRBJ1-6; maybe TRBD1 (6 bases). The CDR3 sequence is 15 residues long. The germline CDR1 and CDR2 sequences are SGHDT and YYEEEE. With 0 bases removed from V and 9 bases from J, the gap between germline ends came to 13 bases.